This TCR beta chain was retrieved from a study of blood T cell repertoires in COVID-19 (TCRdb year 2020). A note on the overall study: Collaborator samples came from the United States, Italy and Spain and covered acute and convalescent phases of COVID-19. The prospective study material was composed of cDNA or gDNA derived from T cells, B-cell-depleted T cells, or PBMCs. Deeply sampled blood TCRbeta repertoires from subjects exposed to, actively infected with, or recovered from COVID-19 were included in the dataset. The repertoires were made available in a free public database intended to serve as a resource for research on the immune response to SARS-CoV-2. The samples were drawn from two sources: the first 160 participants of the ongoing ImmuneRACE study, and 1,000 to 1,500 subjects contributed by 6 global collaborators. A de-identified subject ID, COVID-19 status, age in years and sex were almost always included in the sample metadata. Where available, HLA class I and class II types were taken from metadata supplied by the sample provider and were not determined by assay-based typing. The paper's findings and limits, for the study overall: How much clinical and demographic metadata was included differed by source and by participant, and the metadata was provided uncurated.

TCRbeta CDR3 regions were amplified from genomic DNA by means of the immunoSEQ Assay, a bias-controlled multiplex PCR. The authors processed their data as follows. Within the assay, amplification of reference gene primers was used to estimate how many nucleated cells each sample contained. Sequence reads were collapsed and filtered to measure the absolute abundance of every unique TCRbeta CDR3 rearrangement. For each sample, productive Simpson clonality was calculated by taking the square root of Simpson's diversity index across productive rearrangements. Not all clones reach the TCRdb copy of this immuneACCESS table, which keeps in-frame sequences only. Checked studies attribute under half of the gap to unresolved V genes and leave the rest unexplained. That table supplies the V and J calls and clone size; D and trimming were determined from the DNA. In all, the sample holds approximately 130,000 clones, and approximately 81% of those were seen once. The top ten constitute about 8.4% of the sample.

Details on this clone: Its target antigen remains unknown. There are no base qualities to consult, and no much larger clone falls within one base.

The CDR3 covers 16 residues, taking in both the cysteine and the phenylalanine. This entry keeps only the CDR3 DNA: 48 bases, framed from base 1. The germline V gene supplies CDR1 SGHRS and CDR2 YFSETQ. The V end gives up 3 bases and the J end 2 bases, leaving 8 bases in the junction not matched to a gene. Whole blood was collected in K2EDTA tubes by collaborating institutions according to the institutions' own protocols. For TCRbeta analysis, collaborators shipped samples in one of three forms: frozen whole blood, isolated PBMCs, or DNA extracted from either of those sample types. The rearrangement combines TRBV5-1 with TRBJ2-5; 9 bases in between match TRBD2. This receptor was obtained from a woman in her sixties with active or convalescent COVID-19. The sequencing sample was made of peripheral blood. The bases are TGCGCCAGCAGCTCCCTGGGGGCGGGGGGGCAAGAGACCCAGTACTTC. Its amino acids are CASSSLGAGGQETQYF. Beyond the CDR3, the reference TRBV5-1 and TRBJ2-5 genes provide the residues; the full variable domain reads: KAGVTQTPRYLIKTRGQQVTLSCSPISGHRSVSWYQQTPGQGLQFLFEYFSETQRNKGNFPGRFSGRQFSNSRSEMNVSTLELGDSALYLCASSSLGAGGQETQYFGPGTRLLVL.